The clone carrying this T cell receptor beta chain was observed once. Its specificity is unknown. The data belong to a study of radiotherapy plus CTLA-4 blockade in lung cancer. With ipilimumab providing CTLA-4 blockade, focal radiation was administered to patients who had chemo-refractory metastatic non-small-cell lung cancer. Study findings and constraints: Dynamics of early blood T cell clones, together with interferon-beta, were reportedly the best predictors of response. Clones of tumor-derived TCRs expanded in blood after radiotherapy plus ipilimumab.

Sequenced by immunoSEQ multiplex PCR; TCRdb stores in-frame clones only, minus some. The sample includes around 90,000 clones, about 83% of them seen just once. The sequence came from a human donor with non-small cell lung cancer that progressed on radiotherapy plus ipilimumab. The source was peripheral blood, collected from a patient treated with radiotherapy plus ipilimumab.

In DNA, the CDR3 is TGTGCCAGCAGTGATTGGGGCAGGGGGAGCTCCTACGAGCAGTACTTC. Amino acid sequence: CASSDWGRGSSYEQYF. This chain links TRBV6-1 with TRBJ2-7, with 7 nucleotides matching TRBD1. CDR1 MNHNS and CDR2 SASEGT come from the germline V gene. The CDR3 is made up of 16 amino acids. V lost 3 bases to trimming and J lost 0 bases; unmatched junction nucleotides: 8.